A selection of T cell receptor beta chains follows, all from one sample in a study of T-cell reconstitution after alpha-beta-depleted transplantation in children. TCRdb ran MiXCR on the PCR reads and lists one entry per CDR3 protein. The data contain about 870,000 distinct CDR3 sequences, 16% of them singletons. Sample: PBMCs, mostly from graft donor cells, taken 360 days after TCRalphabeta/CD19-depleted stem cell transplant. The receptor source for this set is a male patient under 18 who had a stem cell transplant for acute lymphoblastic leukemia, so the T cells may come from the graft donor. The CDR3 runs from the conserved cysteine through the conserved F or W. A D gene is named only where the DNA matches it firmly. Clone size appears in some rows only: once, few, many, or a class for an expanded clone.

V: TRBV20-1
J: TRBJ2-1
size: few
D: TRBD2
CDR3: CSARTSGSFEQFF
DNA: TGCAGTGCTCGGACTAGCGGGAGTTTTGAGCAGTTCTTC

V: TRBV2
J: TRBJ2-5
size: NA
D: TRBD1
CDR3: CASSEALGQPEQETQYF
DNA: TGTGCCAGCAGTGAAGCGTTGGGACAGCCAGAACAAGAGACCCAGTACTTC

V: TRBV9
J: TRBJ2-2
size: few
D: NA
CDR3: CASSVAGGWYTGELFF
DNA: TGTGCCAGCAGCGTAGCTGGGGGATGGTATACCGGGGAGCTGTTTTTT

V: TRBV25-1
J: TRBJ1-4
size: few
D: TRBD1
CDR3: CASALTGYGEKLFF
DNA: TGTGCCAGCGCTTTGACAGGGTATGGTGAAAAACTGTTTTTT

V: TRBV12-3/TRBV12-4
J: TRBJ2-5
size: few
D: TRBD2
CDR3: CASSLLLAGGQETQYF
DNA: TGTGCCAGCAGTTTGCTGCTAGCGGGAGGGCAAGAGACCCAGTACTTC

V: TRBV4-1
J: TRBJ2-1
size: few
D: NA
CDR3: CASSQVGVGPYNEQFF
DNA: TGCGCCAGCAGCCAAGTTGGTGTCGGACCCTACAATGAGCAGTTCTTC

V: TRBV5-6
J: TRBJ2-1
size: few
D: TRBD1
CDR3: CASSLGDRGYEQFF
DNA: TGTGCCAGCAGCTTGGGTGACAGGGGGTATGAGCAGTTCTTC

V: TRBV12-3/TRBV12-4
J: TRBJ2-3
size: NA
D: NA
CDR3: CASRFGLFVHTQYF
DNA: TGTGCCAGCAGGTTCGGCCTCTTCGTTCATACGCAGTATTTT

V: TRBV7-2
J: TRBJ1-1
size: few
D: NA
CDR3: CASSLILLKAFF
DNA: TGTGCCAGCAGCTTAATCCTCCTGAAAGCTTTCTTT

V: TRBV29-1
J: TRBJ2-1
size: few
D: NA
CDR3: CSTSPRVF
DNA: TGCAGCACCTCCCCGCGGGTCTTC

V: TRBV11-2
J: TRBJ2-1
size: NA
D: NA
CDR3: CASSLDLGRLSYNEQFF
DNA: TGTGCCAGCAGCTTAGATCTCGGGCGCCTCTCCTACAATGAGCAGTTCTTC

V: TRBV5-1
J: TRBJ2-3
size: NA
D: NA
CDR3: CASSSLVVDTQYF
DNA: TGCGCCAGCAGCTCGTTAGTGGTAGATACGCAGTATTTT

V: TRBV29-1
J: TRBJ1-5
size: few
D: TRBD1
CDR3: CSAGGQGDQPQHF
DNA: TGCAGCGCCGGGGGACAGGGGGATCAGCCCCAGCATTTT

V: TRBV4-1
J: TRBJ2-1
size: NA
D: TRBD2
CDR3: CASSQVGPSGDNEQFF
DNA: TGCGCCAGCAGCCAAGTCGGGCCTAGCGGTGACAATGAGCAGTTCTTC

V: TRBV5-1
J: TRBJ2-5
size: few
D: NA
CDR3: CASSLALTQETQYF
DNA: TGCGCCAGCAGCTTGGCCCTCACCCAAGAGACCCAGTACTTC

V: TRBV27
J: TRBJ2-7
size: NA
D: TRBD1
CDR3: CASSPQTGPYEQYF
DNA: TGTGCCAGCAGTCCCCAGACAGGGCCCTACGAGCAGTACTTC

V: TRBV5-6
J: TRBJ1-1
size: few
D: NA
CDR3: CASSTAGSGNTEAFF
DNA: TGTGCCAGCAGCACTGCCGGGTCGGGGAACACTGAAGCTTTCTTT

V: TRBV5-6
J: TRBJ2-3
size: many
D: NA
CDR3: CASSLAPLDTQYF
DNA: TGTGCCAGCAGCTTGGCCCCGCTCGATACGCAGTATTTT

V: TRBV6-5
J: TRBJ2-5
size: few
D: TRBD2
CDR3: CASSYSGLAGAETQYF
DNA: TGTGCCAGCAGTTACTCAGGACTAGCGGGAGCAGAGACCCAGTACTTC

V: TRBV5-1
J: TRBJ2-7
size: few
D: TRBD1
CDR3: CASSLAAGQGSSYEQYF
DNA: TGCGCCAGCAGCTTGGCCGCCGGACAGGGCAGCTCCTACGAGCAGTACTTC

V: TRBV20-1
J: TRBJ1-5
size: few
D: NA
CDR3: CSARWGRSPERPQHF
DNA: TGCAGTGCTAGGTGGGGGAGGTCCCCCGAGCGGCCCCAGCATTTT

V: TRBV9
J: TRBJ2-2
size: few
D: NA
CDR3: CASSVGWANTGELFF
DNA: TGTGCCAGCAGCGTAGGTTGGGCGAACACCGGGGAGCTGTTTTTT

V: TRBV7-3
J: TRBJ2-2
size: NA
D: NA
CDR3: CASSFPVDHRATGELFF
DNA: TGTGCCAGCAGCTTCCCGGTCGATCACAGGGCGACCGGGGAGCTGTTTTTT

V: TRBV27
J: TRBJ2-7
size: few
D: NA
CDR3: CASSYGTSNEQYF
DNA: TGTGCCAGCAGTTACGGGACCAGCAACGAGCAGTACTTC

V: TRBV3-1
J: TRBJ2-1
size: NA
D: TRBD2
CDR3: CASSQDSGRASNEQFF
DNA: TGTGCCAGCAGCCAAGATAGCGGGAGGGCAAGCAATGAGCAGTTCTTC

V: TRBV7-2
J: TRBJ2-1
size: few
D: TRBD2
CDR3: CASSITRGSGTYNEQFF
DNA: TGTGCCAGCAGCATAACCCGGGGTAGCGGGACATACAATGAGCAGTTCTTC

V: TRBV19
J: TRBJ1-5
size: few
D: NA
CDR3: CASSPQRGKNQPQHF
DNA: TGTGCCAGTAGTCCTCAGAGGGGGAAAAATCAGCCCCAGCATTTT

V: TRBV7-2
J: TRBJ2-7
size: NA
D: NA
CDR3: CASSFLSGLSSYEQYF
DNA: TGTGCCAGCAGCTTCTTAAGTGGACTTAGCTCCTACGAGCAGTACTTC

V: TRBV24-1
J: TRBJ1-5
size: few
D: NA
CDR3: CATSGSGYSNQPQHF
DNA: TGTGCCACCAGTGGCTCGGGGTATAGCAATCAGCCCCAGCATTTT

V: TRBV29-1
J: TRBJ1-6
size: many
D: NA
CDR3: CSVREGGGSPLHF
DNA: TGCAGCGTTCGAGAGGGGGGAGGTTCACCCCTCCACTTT

V: TRBV5-6
J: TRBJ2-7
size: NA
D: TRBD2
CDR3: CASSLFSGLTYEQYF
DNA: TGTGCCAGCAGCCTATTTAGCGGGTTGACCTACGAGCAGTACTTC

V: TRBV15
J: TRBJ2-3
size: few
D: NA
CDR3: CATSRTVASGTDTQYF
DNA: TGTGCCACCAGCAGGACCGTAGCCTCCGGCACAGATACGCAGTATTTT

V: TRBV20-1
J: TRBJ2-4
size: NA
D: NA
CDR3: CSAHSRLAKNIQYF
DNA: TGCAGTGCTCATTCTCGCCTAGCCAAAAACATTCAGTACTTC

V: TRBV12-3/TRBV12-4
J: TRBJ2-7
size: few
D: NA
CDR3: CASSLQGRGSYEQYF
DNA: TGTGCCAGCAGTTTGCAGGGTAGGGGCTCCTACGAGCAGTACTTC

V: TRBV9
J: TRBJ2-3
size: few
D: NA
CDR3: CASSVENLRGTDTQYF
DNA: TGTGCCAGCAGCGTAGAAAACCTCCGGGGAACAGATACGCAGTATTTT

V: TRBV7-8
J: TRBJ2-2
size: once
D: TRBD2
CDR3: CASSRGSGGGGMTTGELFF
DNA: TGTGCCAGCAGCCGGGGTAGCGGGGGGGGAGGGATGACCACCGGGGAGCTGTTTTTT

V: TRBV29-1
J: TRBJ2-1
size: many
D: NA
CDR3: CSVEGQHFYNEQFF
DNA: TGCAGCGTTGAAGGACAACATTTCTACAATGAGCAGTTCTTC

V: TRBV27
J: TRBJ1-6
size: few
D: NA
CDR3: CASSPGRGLVNSPLHF
DNA: TGTGCCAGCAGCCCGGGTCGGGGGCTGGTAAATTCACCCCTCCACTTT

V: TRBV2
J: TRBJ2-7
size: few
D: TRBD2
CDR3: CASTRGLAGAYEQYF
DNA: TGTGCCAGCACACGGGGATTAGCGGGAGCTTACGAGCAGTACTTC

V: TRBV30
J: TRBJ2-2
size: few
D: TRBD1
CDR3: CAWLGGTGNTGELFF
DNA: TGTGCCTGGCTTGGTGGGACAGGAAACACCGGGGAGCTGTTTTTT

V: TRBV5-1
J: TRBJ2-7
size: NA
D: TRBD1
CDR3: CASREQGVSYEQYF
DNA: TGCGCCAGCAGAGAACAGGGGGTATCCTACGAGCAGTACTTC

V: TRBV28
J: TRBJ2-3
size: NA
D: NA
CDR3: CASRELRSSTDTQYF
DNA: TGTGCCAGCAGGGAACTCCGTTCTAGCACAGATACGCAGTATTTT

V: TRBV7-3
J: TRBJ1-5
size: NA
D: TRBD1
CDR3: CASSLTGGGLHQPQHF
DNA: TGTGCCAGCAGCCTGACAGGGGGCGGCTTGCATCAGCCCCAGCATTTT

V: TRBV5-8
J: TRBJ2-7
size: NA
D: NA
CDR3: CASKRELGEQYF
DNA: TGTGCCAGCAAACGGGAGTTGGGGGAGCAGTACTTC

V: TRBV10-3
J: TRBJ2-7
size: NA
D: TRBD1
CDR3: CAISADRGSSYEQYF
DNA: TGTGCCATCAGTGCGGACAGGGGATCGAGCTACGAGCAGTACTTC

V: TRBV4-2
J: TRBJ2-3
size: once
D: TRBD2
CDR3: CASSQEDSGGTDTQYF
DNA: TGTGCCAGCAGCCAAGAAGACAGCGGGGGCACAGATACGCAGTATTTT

V: TRBV24-1
J: TRBJ2-3
size: NA
D: NA
CDR3: CATSVRDTDTQYF
DNA: TGTGCCACCAGTGTCCGAGACACAGATACGCAGTATTTT

V: TRBV7-3
J: TRBJ2-1
size: few
D: TRBD2
CDR3: CASSLSSGLAAVYSSYNEQFF
DNA: TGTGCCAGCAGCTTAAGCTCGGGACTAGCGGCAGTATATAGCTCCTACAATGAGCAGTTCTTC

V: TRBV7-9
J: TRBJ2-2
size: few
D: TRBD2
CDR3: CASSRTSGYTGELFF
DNA: TGTGCCAGCAGCCGGACTAGCGGCTACACCGGGGAGCTGTTTTTT

V: TRBV29-1
J: TRBJ2-7
size: few
D: NA
CDR3: CSVGLGPGGFYEQYF
DNA: TGCAGCGTCGGGCTCGGGCCCGGGGGTTTCTACGAGCAGTACTTC

V: TRBV19
J: TRBJ1-2
size: NA
D: TRBD1
CDR3: CASRAPGTDYGYTF
DNA: TGTGCCAGTAGGGCCCCCGGGACAGACTATGGCTACACCTTC

V: TRBV19
J: TRBJ1-2
size: NA
D: TRBD1
CDR3: CASSKGDRANYGYTF
DNA: TGTGCCAGTAGTAAGGGGGACAGGGCTAACTATGGCTACACCTTC

V: TRBV7-9
J: TRBJ1-1
size: many
D: NA
CDR3: CASSSRIFNTEAFF
DNA: TGTGCCAGCAGCTCGAGGATATTCAACACTGAAGCTTTCTTT

V: TRBV5-1
J: TRBJ1-3
size: NA
D: NA
CDR3: CASSLDTSPGNTIYF
DNA: TGCGCCAGCAGCTTGGATACCAGCCCTGGAAACACCATATATTTT

V: TRBV5-1
J: TRBJ2-2
size: few
D: TRBD2
CDR3: CASSFNFREGWNTGELFF
DNA: TGCGCCAGCAGCTTTAACTTTCGGGAGGGCTGGAACACCGGGGAGCTGTTTTTT